Listed here are 7 T cell receptor beta chains from one sample, sequenced in a study of blood T cell repertoires in COVID-19. Sequencing was performed with immunoSEQ multiplex PCR; in TCRdb, only in-frame clones are kept and a portion is missing. The profile shows just over 150,000 clones, approximately 82% of them singletons. Source material: peripheral blood. These receptors were obtained from an elderly woman with acute or convalescent COVID-19.

This clone was picked up one time. The chain links TRBV2 to TRBJ2-1, with TRBD2 identical over 9 bases. Germline CDR1 is SNHLY and CDR2 is FYNNEI. The length of the CDR3 is 15 residues. V trimming: 7 bases; J trimming: 6 bases; junction bases outside the gene matches: 10. CDR3 region: CASKGAGGHPNEQFF. CDR3 bases: TGTGCCAGCAAGGGGGCGGGAGGGCATCCCAATGAGCAGTTCTTC.

The chain links TRBV7-2 to TRBJ1-4, with 7 positions matching TRBD1. The CDR3 length is 15 residues. Germline loops: CDR1 SGHTA, CDR2 FQGNSA. Trimming at V came to 5 bases and at J to 8 bases, leaving 11 bases not matched to a gene. CDR3 coding DNA: TGTGCCAGCAGCAAAGCGACAGGGAGCGGGGAAAAACTGTTTTTT. Protein: CASSKATGSGEKLFF.

The chain carries TRBV9 and TRBJ1-2, with TRBD1 matching 7 bases. Germline V gene lookup returns CDR1 SGDLS and CDR2 YYNGEE. The J segment lost 0 bases and the V segment lost 4 bases, leaving 9 bases of the junction unmatched. There are 16 residues in the CDR3. CDR3: CASSPHTTGSNYGYTF. The CDR3, as DNA: TGTGCCAGCAGCCCACACACGACAGGGTCTAACTATGGCTACACCTTC.

The J gene is TRBJ2-7, the V gene TRBV3-1 (or the pseudogene TRBV3-2); possibly TRBD2 for D (5 bases). Trimming removed 1 base from V and 0 bases from J, with 10 bases in between. This CDR3 comprises 15 residues. Per germline, CDR1 LGHDT and CDR2 YNNKEL (reference sequence). The CDR3 region has the DNA TGTGCCAGCAGCCAAGGTGGCGGACTCTCCTACGAGCAGTACTTC. Its protein product is CASSQGGGLSYEQYF.

The CDR3 sequence is CASSLGNSYNEQFF. DNA for the CDR3: TGTGCCAGCAGCTTAGGTAATAGTTACAATGAGCAGTTCTTC. This chain joins TRBV7-2 and TRBJ2-1; D call uncertain. V lost 1 base, J lost 4 bases, and 8 bases lay in between. The CDR3 consists of 14 residues. CDR1 and CDR2 from the germline V gene are SGHTA and FQGNSA.

J is TRBJ2-1 and V is TRBV19; 9 bases are shared with TRBD1. Trimming took 6 bases from V and 10 from J; bases not matched to a gene: 7. In germline, CDR1 is LNHDA, CDR2 SQIVND (reference sequence). There are 13 residues in the CDR3. The CDR3 DNA reads TGTGCCAGTAGCGGGGGACAGGGTGGGGAGCAGTTCTTC. This codes for CASSGGQGGEQFF. The whole variable domain, filled in from reference TRBV19 and TRBJ2-1, reads DGGITQSPKYLFRKEGQNVTLSCEQNLNHDAMYWYRQDPGQGLRLIYYSQIVNDFQKGDIAEGYSVSREKKESFPLTVTSAQKNPTAFYLCASSGGQGGEQFFGPGTRLTVL.

This clone has a single count. The rearrangement joins TRBV6-5 to TRBJ2-7; TRBD1 matches 12 bases. Per germline, CDR1 MNHEY and CDR2 SVGAGI. The CDR3 spans 16 residues. Trimming took 2 bases from V and 4 from J; bases not matched to a gene: 6. The CDR3 here is CASSYGPGQGAYEQYF. The DNA for the CDR3 is TGTGCCAGCAGTTACGGGCCGGGACAGGGGGCTTACGAGCAGTACTTC.